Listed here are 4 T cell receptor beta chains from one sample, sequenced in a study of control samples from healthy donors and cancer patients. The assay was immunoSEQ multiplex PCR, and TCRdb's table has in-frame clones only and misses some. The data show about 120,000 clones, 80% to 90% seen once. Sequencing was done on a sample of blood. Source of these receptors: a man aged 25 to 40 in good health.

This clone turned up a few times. CDR3 loop: CATSREPPKNGRGTDTQYF. Written as DNA, the CDR3 is TGTGCCACCAGCAGAGAACCACCAAAAAACGGCAGAGGCACAGATACGCAGTATTTT. The chain couples TRBV15 to TRBJ2-3; D gene unclear. CDR1 LNHNV and CDR2 YYDKDF come from the germline V gene (reference sequence). V was clipped by 0 bases and J by 1 base, with 20 bases between them. The CDR3 runs to 19 residues.

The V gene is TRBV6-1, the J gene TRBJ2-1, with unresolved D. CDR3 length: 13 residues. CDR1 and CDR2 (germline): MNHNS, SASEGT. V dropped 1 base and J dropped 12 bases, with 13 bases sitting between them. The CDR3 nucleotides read TGTGCCAGCAGTGAAGAGAGCAGGCAGAGGCAGTTCTTC. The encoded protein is CASSEESRQRQFF.

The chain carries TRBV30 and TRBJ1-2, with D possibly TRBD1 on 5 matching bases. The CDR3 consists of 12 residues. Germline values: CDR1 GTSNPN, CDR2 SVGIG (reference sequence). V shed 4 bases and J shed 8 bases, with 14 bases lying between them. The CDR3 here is CAWTRPGDGYTF. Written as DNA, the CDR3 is TGTGCCTGGACCCGCCCTGGGGACGGCTACACCTTC.

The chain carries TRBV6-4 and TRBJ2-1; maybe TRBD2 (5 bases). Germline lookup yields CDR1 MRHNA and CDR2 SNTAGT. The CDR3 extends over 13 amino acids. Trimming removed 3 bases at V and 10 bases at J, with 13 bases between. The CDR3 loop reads CASSEGDYGEQFF. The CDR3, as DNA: TGTGCCAGCAGTGAAGGCGACTACGGAGAGCAGTTCTTC.